This T cell receptor (beta chain) was found in a study of OX40 agonist ivuxolimab in advanced cancers. Study-wide background: Ivuxolimab, which patients received intravenously every 2 weeks, was dosed at 0.01 to 10 mg/kg. People who had prior anti-PD-1, anti-PD-L1 or anti-CTLA-4 therapy could take part, and under 45% had some. Regarding the study as a whole: Clonal expansion was among the lowest in partial responders at 0.1-3.0 mg/kg, especially CD8+. At 0.1 to 3.0 mg/kg and by week 6, CD4+ and CD8+ T cells in the blood had expanded clonally.

This CDR3 spans 15 amino acids. Looked up from germline, CDR1 is SNHLY and CDR2 is FYNNEI. V lost 2 bases and J lost 5; bases outside the gene matches: 5. This clone appeared once. Its antigen is unidentified. Libraries were prepared by immunoSEQ multiplex PCR; TCRdb keeps only in-frame clonotypes and omits some of them. Found here are tens of thousands of clones, roughly 78% of them singletons; the top ten hold about 4%. The sequence derives from an adult with an advanced solid tumor such as melanoma, head and neck, liver or kidney cancer. The sequencing used CD4+ or CD8+ T cells sorted from blood, collected in a trial of the OX40 agonist ivuxolimab. The V and J genes are TRBV2 and TRBJ2-5, with TRBD2 matching 10 bases. In nucleotides, the CDR3 is TGTGCCAGCAGTGAACTAGCGGGAGTTTCGGAGACCCAGTACTTC. Its translation is CASSELAGVSETQYF.